This T cell receptor beta chain was sequenced for a study of cytomegalovirus exposure and HLA in healthy donors. The PCR ran on 60 Vbeta and 13 Jbeta primers. Profiled with immunoSEQ multiplex PCR; TCRdb holds only in-frame clones, not every one. The repertoire holds 140,000 to 150,000 clones, with approximately 78% as singletons. Germline CDR1 is MNHNS and CDR2 is SASEGT. CDR3 length equals 15 residues. The junction had 5 bases not matched to a gene; V was cut back by 5 bases and J by 4 bases. This receptor was identified in a woman under 30 in good health and CMV-seropositive. V usage is TRBV6-1 and J usage is TRBJ1-5; 10 nucleotides match TRBD1. The sample taken for sequencing was PBMCs. CDR3 amino acids: CASSPTGQGNQPQHF. For the CDR3, the DNA is TGTGCCAGCAGTCCGACGGGACAGGGGAATCAGCCCCAGCATTTT.